These 19 T cell receptor beta chains were all obtained from the same sample, sequenced in a study of cytomegalovirus exposure and HLA in healthy donors. PCR primers comprised 60 Vbeta and 13 Jbeta primers. Sequenced by immunoSEQ multiplex PCR; TCRdb stores in-frame clones only, minus some. The top ten clones hold around 1% of a sample with a few hundred thousand clones, approximately 90% of them seen once. Sequencing was carried out using PBMCs. These receptors originate from a woman younger than 35 in good health and CMV-seronegative.

This clone is a singleton in its sample. This chain joins TRBV6-5 and TRBJ2-7; 10 nucleotides match TRBD1. From germline, CDR1 is MNHEY and CDR2 SVGAGI. CDR3 length equals 14 residues. Germline trimming cut 6 bases from V and 6 bases from J; bases unmatched to any gene: 8. This chain's CDR3 is CASSRGQGEVEQYF. Written as DNA, the CDR3 is TGTGCCAGCAGCCGAGGACAGGGGGAAGTCGAGCAGTACTTC.

This chain links TRBV20-1 with TRBJ1-1; D is possibly TRBD1 (5 bases). With 3 bases removed from V and 6 bases from J, the gap between germline ends came to 5 bases. Germline V lookup: CDR1 DFQATT, CDR2 SNEGSKA (reference sequence). CDR3 length: 10 residues. CDR3 in DNA: TGCAGTGCTAGCAGGGCTGAAGCTTTCTTT. Translated, it gives CSASRAEAFF.

The chain uses TRBV5-1 and TRBJ2-1; D is perhaps TRBD2 (7 bases). Germline-derived CDR1 and CDR2 are SGHRS and YFSETQ. The V end was cut by 4 bases, the J end by 14 bases, with 19 bases between. The CDR3 covers 13 residues. The CDR3 loop is CASSPLPGGIEFF. DNA for the CDR3: TGCGCCAGCAGCCCCCTCCCGGGGGGCATCGAGTTCTTC.

This clone came up a few times. V usage is TRBV5-4 and J usage is TRBJ1-1; the D gene is possibly TRBD1 (5 bases). Deletions cut 2 bases from V and 7 bases from J, with 15 bases between. Germline V gene sequence: CDR1 SGHNT, CDR2 YYREEE (reference sequence). The CDR3 is made up of 14 amino acids. The chain's CDR3 is CASSFSLGAGEAFF. The CDR3 DNA reads as TGTGCCAGCAGCTTCTCTCTAGGGGCTGGTGAAGCTTTCTTT.

This chain connects TRBV7-9 to TRBJ2-7; tentative D call: TRBD2 (5 bases). Between the trimmed V and J ends, which lost 1 base and 1 base, there was a span of 8 bases. CDR1 and CDR2 (germline): SEHNR, FQNEAQ (reference sequence). CDR3 length: 14 amino acids. CDR3 loop: CASSLGTSSYEQYF. In DNA form, the CDR3 reads TGTGCCAGCAGCTTAGGAACTAGTTCCTACGAGCAGTACTTC.

In this sample, this clone turned up a few times. V gene TRBV9 combines with J gene TRBJ1-2; D uncertain. Germline V CDR1 and CDR2: SGDLS, YYNGEE. Trimming took off 0 bases at V and 5 bases at J, with 8 bases between the two ends. CDR3 length: 13 amino acids. CDR3 in amino acids: CASSVGPGYGYTF. The CDR3 nucleotides read TGTGCCAGCAGCGTAGGACCCGGGTATGGCTACACCTTC.

The V gene is TRBV7-2, the J gene TRBJ2-3; 12 bases are shared with TRBD2. This CDR3 comprises 17 residues. Germline V CDR1 and CDR2: SGHTA, FQGNSA. Trimming cost V 5 bases and J 6 bases; bases outside gene matches: 12. The CDR3 bases are TGTGCCAGCAGCGACAACCTACTAGCGGGGGGTCGGGATACGCAGTATTTT. This encodes CASSDNLLAGGRDTQYF.

The gene calls are TRBV18 and TRBJ2-7; tentative D call: TRBD1 (5 bases). Trimming removed 4 bases at V and 4 bases at J, with 5 bases between. The CDR3 sequence is 11 residues long. The germline V gene has CDR1 KGHSH and CDR2 LQKENI. The CDR3 DNA reads as TGTGCCAGCTCACGACAGTACGAGCAGTACTTC. It yields the protein CASSRQYEQYF.

This chain uses TRBV30 with TRBJ1-5; tentative D call: TRBD1 (6 bases). The CDR3 runs 14 residues. From germline, CDR1 is GTSNPN and CDR2 SVGIG (reference sequence). Trimming took off 2 bases at V and 7 bases at J, with 15 bases between the two ends. In nucleotides, the CDR3 is TGTGCCTGGAGTACAGGGTACGGCGGCCAGCCCCAGCATTTT. The encoded protein is CAWSTGYGGQPQHF.

A single count supports this clone. This chain joins TRBV19 and TRBJ2-2; 7 bases are a match to TRBD1. The CDR3 runs to 16 residues. J gave up 4 bases and V 3 bases, and 8 bases lay outside the gene matches. Germline V gene data show CDR1 as LNHDA and CDR2 as SQIVND (reference sequence). CDR3 DNA sequence: TGTGCCAGTAGTATCGAGGGGGCGGGTCGCACCGGGGAGCTGTTTTTT. Protein product: CASSIEGAGRTGELFF.

The rearrangement uses TRBV4-1 and TRBJ2-1, with no clear D. Trimming removed 1 base from V and 9 bases from J, with 13 bases in between. The germline gives CDR1 MGHRA, CDR2 YSYEKL. The length of the CDR3 is 14 residues. The CDR3: CASSQGPAGGEQFF. The CDR3 DNA follows: TGCGCCAGCAGCCAAGGACCGGCCGGCGGTGAGCAGTTCTTC.

V is TRBV2 and J is TRBJ1-1, with TRBD1 identical over 8 bases. The length of the CDR3 is 14 residues. With V trimmed by 3 bases and J by 3 bases, 3 bases remained unmatched. The germline CDR1 and CDR2 sequences are SNHLY and FYNNEI. CDR3 residues: CASSEQGADTEAFF. The CDR3, as DNA: TGTGCCAGCAGTGAGCAGGGGGCGGACACTGAAGCTTTCTTT.

The chain uses TRBV19 and TRBJ1-6, with 11 nucleotides matching TRBD1. The CDR3 spans 18 residues. With 4 bases clipped from V and 0 bases from J, the junction kept 5 bases outside the gene matches. The germline gives CDR1 LNHDA, CDR2 SQIVND (reference sequence). CDR3: CASSTTGQGVSYNSPLHF. The DNA for the CDR3 is TGTGCCAGTAGTACGACGGGACAGGGGGTCTCCTATAATTCACCCCTCCACTTT.

The genes are TRBV6-1 and TRBJ2-7; TRBD1 matches at 7 bases. The CDR3 runs 14 residues. Germline lookup yields CDR1 MNHNS and CDR2 SASEGT. V was clipped by 2 bases and J by 5 bases; unmatched bases: 6. As DNA, the CDR3 is TGTGCCAGCAGTGAACAAACAGGGGTCGACGAGCAGTACTTC. This translates into CASSEQTGVDEQYF.

The rearrangement joins TRBV25-1 to TRBJ1-2, with unresolved D. The CDR3 extends over 15 amino acids. Trimming took 3 bases from V and 0 from J, leaving 11 bases between them. Germline-derived CDR1 and CDR2 are MGHDK and SYGVNS. The CDR3 DNA reads TGTGCCAGCAGTGATTGGGCAGCCACTAACTATGGCTACACCTTC. Its protein is CASSDWAATNYGYTF.

The gene calls are TRBV2 and TRBJ1-3; no definite D call. The V end was cut by 3 bases, the J end by 0 bases, with 9 bases between. Germline CDR1 and CDR2: SNHLY and FYNNEI. This CDR3 is built from 15 residues. CDR3 sequence: CASSDDGHSGNTIYF. The CDR3 DNA reads TGTGCCAGCAGTGACGATGGGCACTCTGGAAACACCATATATTTT.

This clone was recorded only once. This chain joins TRBV5-5 and TRBJ2-3; TRBD1 matches 7 bases. Losses at the gene ends were 6 bases for V and 5 bases for J; bases not matched to a gene: 9. CDR1 SGHKS and CDR2 YYEKEE come from the germline V gene (reference sequence). The CDR3 totals 14 residues. This chain's CDR3 is CASIPQGVKDTQYF. For the CDR3, the DNA is TGTGCCAGCATTCCTCAGGGGGTAAAAGATACGCAGTATTTT.

The chain couples TRBV6-5 to TRBJ2-7; no firm D call. With 0 bases removed from V and 0 bases from J, the gap between germline ends came to 6 bases. CDR3 length: 14 residues. From germline, CDR1 is MNHEY and CDR2 SVGAGI. The CDR3, as DNA: TGTGCCAGCAGTTACTCGGAGTCCTCCTACGAGCAGTACTTC. Its protein is CASSYSESSYEQYF.

The chain uses TRBV7-6 and TRBJ2-3; 7 positions match TRBD2. V trimming: 5 bases; J trimming: 5 bases; junction bases outside the gene matches: 7. From germline, CDR1 is SGHVS and CDR2 FNYEAQ. The CDR3 is 14 amino acids. The CDR3 reads CASSRTRSVDTQYF. CDR3 coding DNA: TGTGCCAGCAGCCGGACTAGGAGCGTAGATACGCAGTATTTT.